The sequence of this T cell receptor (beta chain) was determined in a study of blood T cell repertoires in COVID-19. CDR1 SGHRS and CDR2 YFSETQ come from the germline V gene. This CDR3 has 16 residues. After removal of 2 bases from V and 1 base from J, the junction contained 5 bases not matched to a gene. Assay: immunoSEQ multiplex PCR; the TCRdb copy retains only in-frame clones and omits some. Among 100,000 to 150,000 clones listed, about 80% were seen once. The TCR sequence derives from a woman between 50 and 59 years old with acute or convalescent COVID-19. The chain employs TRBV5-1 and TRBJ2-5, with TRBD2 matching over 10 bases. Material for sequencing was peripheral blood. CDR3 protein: CASSLLAGGFQETQYF. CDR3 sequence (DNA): TGCGCCAGCAGCTTATTAGCGGGGGGATTCCAAGAGACCCAGTACTTC.